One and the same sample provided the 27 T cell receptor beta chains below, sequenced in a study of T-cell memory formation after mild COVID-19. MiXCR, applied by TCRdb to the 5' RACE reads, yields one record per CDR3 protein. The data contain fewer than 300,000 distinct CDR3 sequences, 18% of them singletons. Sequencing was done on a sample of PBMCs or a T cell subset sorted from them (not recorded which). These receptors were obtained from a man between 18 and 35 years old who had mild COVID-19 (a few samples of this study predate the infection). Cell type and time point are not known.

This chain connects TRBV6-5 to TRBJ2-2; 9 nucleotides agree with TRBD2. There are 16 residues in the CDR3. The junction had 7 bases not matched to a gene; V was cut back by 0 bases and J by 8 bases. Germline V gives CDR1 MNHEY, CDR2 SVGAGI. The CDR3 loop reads CASSYSNSGGAGELFF. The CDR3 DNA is TGTGCCAGCAGTTACTCGAATAGCGGGGGCGCGGGGGAGCTGTTTTTT.

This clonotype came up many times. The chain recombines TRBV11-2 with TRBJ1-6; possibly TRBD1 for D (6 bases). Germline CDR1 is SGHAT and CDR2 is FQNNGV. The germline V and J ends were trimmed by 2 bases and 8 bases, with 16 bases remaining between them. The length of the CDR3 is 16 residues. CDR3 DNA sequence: TGTGCCAGCAGCTTATGGCCGACCTCAGGGGATTCACCCCTCCACTTT. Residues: CASSLWPTSGDSPLHF.

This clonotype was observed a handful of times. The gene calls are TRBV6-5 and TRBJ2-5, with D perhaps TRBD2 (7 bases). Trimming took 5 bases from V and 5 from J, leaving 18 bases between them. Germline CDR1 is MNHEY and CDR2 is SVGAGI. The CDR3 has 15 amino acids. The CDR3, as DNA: TGTGCCAGCAGTCGTACGGGGGGCGTCGTGGAGACCCAGTACTTC. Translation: CASSRTGGVVETQYF.

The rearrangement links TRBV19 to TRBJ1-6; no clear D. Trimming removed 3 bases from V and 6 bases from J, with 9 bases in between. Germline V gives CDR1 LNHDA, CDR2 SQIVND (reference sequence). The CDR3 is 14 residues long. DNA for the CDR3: TGTGCCAGTAGTATTTGGGGAACTAATTCACCCCTCCACTTT. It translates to CASSIWGTNSPLHF.

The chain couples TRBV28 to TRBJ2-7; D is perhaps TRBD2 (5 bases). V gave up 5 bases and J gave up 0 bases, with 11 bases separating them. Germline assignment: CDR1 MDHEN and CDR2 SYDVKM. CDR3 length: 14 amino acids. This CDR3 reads CASSPPSSSYEQYV. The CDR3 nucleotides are TGTGCCAGCAGTCCCCCTAGCAGCTCCTACGAGCAGTACGTC.

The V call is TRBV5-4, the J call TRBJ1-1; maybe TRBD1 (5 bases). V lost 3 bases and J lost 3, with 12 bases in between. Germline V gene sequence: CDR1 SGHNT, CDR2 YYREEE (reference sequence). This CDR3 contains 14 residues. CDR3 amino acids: CASSSGPTDTEAFF. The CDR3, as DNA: TGTGCCAGCAGCTCGGGACCTACCGACACTGAAGCTTTCTTT.

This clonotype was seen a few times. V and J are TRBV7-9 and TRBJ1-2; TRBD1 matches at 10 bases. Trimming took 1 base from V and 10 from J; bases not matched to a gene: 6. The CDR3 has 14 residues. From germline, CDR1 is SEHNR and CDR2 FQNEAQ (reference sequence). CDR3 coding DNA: TGTGCCAGCAGCTTAGGACGGGACAGGGGCCACTACACCTTC. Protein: CASSLGRDRGHYTF.

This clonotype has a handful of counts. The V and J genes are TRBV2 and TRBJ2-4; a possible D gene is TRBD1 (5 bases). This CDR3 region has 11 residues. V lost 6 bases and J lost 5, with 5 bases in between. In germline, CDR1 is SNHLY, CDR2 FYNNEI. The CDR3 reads CASRQENIQYF. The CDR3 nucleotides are TGTGCCAGCAGACAGGAAAACATTCAGTACTTC.

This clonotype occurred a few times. CDR3 nucleotide sequence: TGTGCCAGCAGCGTAGGTCCGGTCAATCAGCCCCAGCATTTT. It encodes CASSVGPVNQPQHF. The gene calls are TRBV9 and TRBJ1-5; D gene ambiguous. V lost 0 bases to trimming and J lost 3 bases, with 7 bases between them. The germline gives CDR1 SGDLS, CDR2 YYNGEE. This CDR3 region has 14 residues.

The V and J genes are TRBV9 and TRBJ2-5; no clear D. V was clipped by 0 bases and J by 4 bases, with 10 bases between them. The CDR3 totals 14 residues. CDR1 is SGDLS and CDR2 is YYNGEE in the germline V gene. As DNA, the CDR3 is TGTGCCAGCAGCGTAGCGGGCGCCGGAGAGACCCAGTACTTC. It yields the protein CASSVAGAGETQYF.

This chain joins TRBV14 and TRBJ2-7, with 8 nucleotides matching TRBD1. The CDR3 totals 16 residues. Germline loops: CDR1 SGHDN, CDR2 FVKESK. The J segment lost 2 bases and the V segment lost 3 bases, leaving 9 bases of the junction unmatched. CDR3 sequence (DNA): TGTGCCAGCAGCCAGACCGGGACAGGCTATACCTACGAGCAGTACGTC. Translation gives CASSQTGTGYTYEQYV.

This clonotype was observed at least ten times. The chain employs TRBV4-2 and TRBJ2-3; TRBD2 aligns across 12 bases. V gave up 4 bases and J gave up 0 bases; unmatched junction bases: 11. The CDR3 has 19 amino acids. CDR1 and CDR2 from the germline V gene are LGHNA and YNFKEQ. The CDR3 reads CASSRSRASGGASTDTQYF. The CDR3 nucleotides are TGTGCCAGCAGCCGCAGTCGGGCTAGCGGGGGGGCTAGCACAGATACGCAGTATTTT.

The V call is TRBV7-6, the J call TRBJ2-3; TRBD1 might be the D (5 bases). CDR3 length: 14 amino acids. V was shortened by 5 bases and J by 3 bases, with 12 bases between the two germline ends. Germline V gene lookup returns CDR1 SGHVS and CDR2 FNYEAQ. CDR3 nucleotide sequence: TGTGCCAGCAGCGGGAACAGGATTACAGATACGCAGTATTTT. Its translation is CASSGNRITDTQYF.

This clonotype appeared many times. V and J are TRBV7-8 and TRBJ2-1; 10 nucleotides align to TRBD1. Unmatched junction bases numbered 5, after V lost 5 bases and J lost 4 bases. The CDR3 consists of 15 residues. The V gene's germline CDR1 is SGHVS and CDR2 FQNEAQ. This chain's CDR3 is CASSHRDRGYNEQFF. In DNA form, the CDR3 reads TGTGCCAGCAGCCACCGGGACAGGGGATACAATGAGCAGTTCTTC.

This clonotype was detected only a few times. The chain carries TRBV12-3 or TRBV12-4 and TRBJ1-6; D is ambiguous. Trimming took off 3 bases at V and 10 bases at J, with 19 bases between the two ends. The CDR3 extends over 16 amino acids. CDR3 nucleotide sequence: TGTGCCAGCAGTTTGGACCCCCGACTTGTGCCATCACCCCTCCACTTT. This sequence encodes CASSLDPRLVPSPLHF.

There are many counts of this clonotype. In nucleotides, the CDR3 is TGTGCCAGCAGCCCGCACTCCGGGAATTCGGGCAAAAACATTCAGTACTTC. Its translation: CASSPHSGNSGKNIQYF. The V call is TRBV7-2, the J call TRBJ2-4, with D maybe TRBD2 (5 bases). The CDR3 sequence is 17 residues long. The V and J ends lost 5 bases and 3 bases respectively, with 20 bases between them. Germline CDR1 reads SGHTA; CDR2 reads FQGNSA.

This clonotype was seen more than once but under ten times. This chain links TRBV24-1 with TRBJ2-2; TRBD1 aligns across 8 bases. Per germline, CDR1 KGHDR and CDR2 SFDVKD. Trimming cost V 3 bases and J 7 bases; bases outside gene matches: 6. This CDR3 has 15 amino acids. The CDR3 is CATSDTTGAGGELFF. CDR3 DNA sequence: TGTGCCACCAGTGATACGACAGGGGCGGGCGGGGAGCTGTTTTTT.

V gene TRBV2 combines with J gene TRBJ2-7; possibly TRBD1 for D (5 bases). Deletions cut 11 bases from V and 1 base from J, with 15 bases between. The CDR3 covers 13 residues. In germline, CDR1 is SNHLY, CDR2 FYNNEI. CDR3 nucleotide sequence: TGTGCCGGCCGCGAGGACAATTCCTACGAGCAGTACTTC. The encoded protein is CAGREDNSYEQYF. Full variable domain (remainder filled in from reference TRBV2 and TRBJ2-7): EPEVTQTPSHQVTQMGQEVILRCVPISNHLYFYWYRQILGQKVEFLVSFYNNEISEKSEIFDDQFSVERPDGSNFTLKIRSTKLEDSAMYFCAGREDNSYEQYFGPGTRLTVT.

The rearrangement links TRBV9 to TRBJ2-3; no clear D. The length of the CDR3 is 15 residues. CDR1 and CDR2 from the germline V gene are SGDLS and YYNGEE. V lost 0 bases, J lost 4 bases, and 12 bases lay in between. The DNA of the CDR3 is TGTGCCAGCAGCGTAGAGGGCCTCCCCGCAGATACGCAGTATTTT. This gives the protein CASSVEGLPADTQYF.

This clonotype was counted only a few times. The CDR3 loop is CASSPMNRVKPEAFF. The CDR3 DNA is TGTGCCAGCAGCCCGATGAACAGGGTTAAACCTGAAGCTTTCTTT. The chain recombines TRBV4-2 with TRBJ1-1, with TRBD1 as a possible D gene (6 bases). This CDR3 has 15 amino acids. Trimming left V 4 bases short and J 6 bases short, with 18 bases between. CDR1 and CDR2 (germline): LGHNA, YNFKEQ.

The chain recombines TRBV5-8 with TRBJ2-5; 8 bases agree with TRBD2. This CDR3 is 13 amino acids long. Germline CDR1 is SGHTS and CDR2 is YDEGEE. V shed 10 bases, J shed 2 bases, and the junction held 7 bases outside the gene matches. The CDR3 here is CADRGGLQETQYF. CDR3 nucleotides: TGTGCCGATCGGGGGGGACTACAAGAGACCCAGTACTTC.

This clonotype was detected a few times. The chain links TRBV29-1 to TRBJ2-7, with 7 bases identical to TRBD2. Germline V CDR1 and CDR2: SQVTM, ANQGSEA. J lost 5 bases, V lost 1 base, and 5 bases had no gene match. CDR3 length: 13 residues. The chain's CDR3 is CSVEVGTKDEQYF. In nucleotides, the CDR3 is TGCAGCGTTGAAGTGGGGACTAAAGACGAGCAGTACTTC.

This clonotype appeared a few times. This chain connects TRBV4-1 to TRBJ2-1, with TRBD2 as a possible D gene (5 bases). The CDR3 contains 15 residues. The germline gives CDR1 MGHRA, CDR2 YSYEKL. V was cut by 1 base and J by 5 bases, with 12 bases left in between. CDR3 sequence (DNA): TGCGCCAGCAGCCAAGGTGGTCGGGAAGACAATGAGCAGTTCTTC. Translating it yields CASSQGGREDNEQFF.

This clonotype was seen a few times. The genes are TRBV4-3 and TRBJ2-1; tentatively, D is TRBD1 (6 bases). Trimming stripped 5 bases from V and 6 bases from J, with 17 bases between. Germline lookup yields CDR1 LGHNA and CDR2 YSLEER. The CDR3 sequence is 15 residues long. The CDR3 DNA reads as TGCGCCAGCAGCTGGGACAACCGTCCGTCCAATGAGCAGTTCTTC. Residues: CASSWDNRPSNEQFF.

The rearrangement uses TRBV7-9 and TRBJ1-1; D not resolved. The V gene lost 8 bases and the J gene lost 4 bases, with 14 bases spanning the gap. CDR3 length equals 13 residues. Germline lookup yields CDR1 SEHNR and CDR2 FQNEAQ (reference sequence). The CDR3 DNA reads TGTGCCAGCCGGTGGCCTGCGACCACTGAAGCTTTCTTT. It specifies CASRWPATTEAFF.

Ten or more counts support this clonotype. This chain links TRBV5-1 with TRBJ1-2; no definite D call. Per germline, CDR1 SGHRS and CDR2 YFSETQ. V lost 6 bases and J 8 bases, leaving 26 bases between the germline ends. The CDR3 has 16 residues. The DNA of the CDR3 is TGCGCCAGCACCTCTGACACCACGCTTCCACCTGGGGGCTACACCTTC. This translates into CASTSDTTLPPGGYTF. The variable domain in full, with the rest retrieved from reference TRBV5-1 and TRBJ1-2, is KAGVTQTPRYLIKTRGQQVTLSCSPISGHRSVSWYQQTPGQGLQFLFEYFSETQRNKGNFPGRFSGRQFSNSRSEMNVSTLELGDSALYLCASTSDTTLPPGGYTFGSGTRLTVV.

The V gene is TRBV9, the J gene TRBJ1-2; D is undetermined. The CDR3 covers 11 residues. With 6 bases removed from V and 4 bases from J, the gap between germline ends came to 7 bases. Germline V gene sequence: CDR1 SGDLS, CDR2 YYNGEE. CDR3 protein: CASNGRYGYTF. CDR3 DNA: TGTGCCAGCAACGGACGCTATGGCTACACCTTC.